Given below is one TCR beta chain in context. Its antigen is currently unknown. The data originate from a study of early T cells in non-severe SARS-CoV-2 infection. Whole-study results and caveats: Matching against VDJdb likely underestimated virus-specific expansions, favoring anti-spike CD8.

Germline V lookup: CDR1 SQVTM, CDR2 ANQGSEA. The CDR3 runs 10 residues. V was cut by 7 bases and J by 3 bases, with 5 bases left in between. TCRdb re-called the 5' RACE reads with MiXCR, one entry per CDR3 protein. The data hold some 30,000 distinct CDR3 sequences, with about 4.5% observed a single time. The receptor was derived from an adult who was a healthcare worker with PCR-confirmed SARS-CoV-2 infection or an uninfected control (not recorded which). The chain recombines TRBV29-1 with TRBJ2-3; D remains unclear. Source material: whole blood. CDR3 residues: CSGATDTQYF. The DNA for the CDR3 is TGCAGCGGTGCTACAGATACGCAGTATTTT.